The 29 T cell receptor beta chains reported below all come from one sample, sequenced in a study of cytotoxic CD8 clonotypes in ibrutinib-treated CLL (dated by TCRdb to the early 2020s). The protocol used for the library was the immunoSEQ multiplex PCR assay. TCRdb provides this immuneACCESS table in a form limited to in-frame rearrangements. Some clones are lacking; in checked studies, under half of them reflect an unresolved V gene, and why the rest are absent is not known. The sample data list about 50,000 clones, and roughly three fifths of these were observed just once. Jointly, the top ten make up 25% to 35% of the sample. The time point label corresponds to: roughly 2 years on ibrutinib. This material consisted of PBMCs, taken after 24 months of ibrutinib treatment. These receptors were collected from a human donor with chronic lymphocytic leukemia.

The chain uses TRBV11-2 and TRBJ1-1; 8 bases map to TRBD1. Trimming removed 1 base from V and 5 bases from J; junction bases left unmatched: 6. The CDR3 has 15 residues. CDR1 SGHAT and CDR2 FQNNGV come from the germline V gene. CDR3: CASSLVAGGVTEAFF. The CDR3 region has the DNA TGTGCCAGCAGCTTAGTGGCAGGGGGCGTTACTGAAGCTTTCTTT. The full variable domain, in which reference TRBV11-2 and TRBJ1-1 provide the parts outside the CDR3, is EAGVAQSPRYKIIEKRQSVAFWCNPISGHATLYWYQQILGQGPKLLIQFQNNGVVDDSQLPKDRFSAERLKGVDSTLKIQPAKLEDSAVYLCASSLVAGGVTEAFFGQGTRLTVV.

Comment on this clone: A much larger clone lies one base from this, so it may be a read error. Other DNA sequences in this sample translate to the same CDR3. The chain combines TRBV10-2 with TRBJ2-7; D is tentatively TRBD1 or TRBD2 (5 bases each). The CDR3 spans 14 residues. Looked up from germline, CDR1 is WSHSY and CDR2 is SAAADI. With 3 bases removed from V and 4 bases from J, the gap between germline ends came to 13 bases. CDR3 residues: CASSDPGQGYEQYF. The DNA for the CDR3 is TGCGCCAGCAGTGATCCGGGGCAGGGATACGAGCAGTACTTC.

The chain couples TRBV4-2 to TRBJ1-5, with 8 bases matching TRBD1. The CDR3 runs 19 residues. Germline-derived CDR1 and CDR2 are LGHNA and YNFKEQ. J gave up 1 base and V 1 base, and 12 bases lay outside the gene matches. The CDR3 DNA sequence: TGTGCCAGCAGCCAAGGGACAGGGCTGGGGTCGGGGAGCAATCAGCCCCAGCATTTT. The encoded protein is CASSQGTGLGSGSNQPQHF.

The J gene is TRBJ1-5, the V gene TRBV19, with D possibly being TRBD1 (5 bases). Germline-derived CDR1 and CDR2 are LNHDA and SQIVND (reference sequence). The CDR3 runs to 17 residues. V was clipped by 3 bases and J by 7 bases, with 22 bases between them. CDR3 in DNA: TGTGCCAGTAGTATGGGGGGAGGCAGTGCCCCTGGCCAGCCCCAGCATTTT. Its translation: CASSMGGGSAPGQPQHF.

The CDR3 loop is CASIPGQGAHYEQYF. Here the CDR3 DNA reads TGTGCCAGCATTCCCGGACAGGGTGCCCACTACGAGCAGTACTTC. This chain links TRBV2 with TRBJ2-7; 8 nucleotides line up with TRBD1. Germline CDR1 SNHLY, CDR2 FYNNEI. With 7 bases clipped from V and 3 bases from J, the junction kept 11 bases outside the gene matches. The CDR3 is 15 amino acids.

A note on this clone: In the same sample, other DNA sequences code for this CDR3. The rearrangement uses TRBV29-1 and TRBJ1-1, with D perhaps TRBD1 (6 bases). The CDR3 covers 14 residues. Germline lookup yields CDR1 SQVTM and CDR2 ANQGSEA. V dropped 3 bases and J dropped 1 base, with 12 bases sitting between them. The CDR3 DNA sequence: TGCAGCGTTGACTTACAGGGCGCGAACACTGAAGCTTTCTTT. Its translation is CSVDLQGANTEAFF.

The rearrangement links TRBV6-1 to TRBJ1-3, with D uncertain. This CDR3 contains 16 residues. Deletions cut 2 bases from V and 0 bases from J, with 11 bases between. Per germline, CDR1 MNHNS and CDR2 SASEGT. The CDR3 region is CASSERSILSGNTIYF. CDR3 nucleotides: TGTGCCAGCAGTGAAAGGAGTATTCTCTCTGGAAACACCATATATTTT.

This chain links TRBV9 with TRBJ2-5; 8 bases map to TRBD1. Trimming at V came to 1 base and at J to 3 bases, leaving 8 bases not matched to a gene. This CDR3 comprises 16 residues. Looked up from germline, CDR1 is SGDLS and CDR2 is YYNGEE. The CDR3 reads CASSVPGGREKETQYF. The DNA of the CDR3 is TGTGCCAGCAGCGTACCAGGGGGCCGTGAAAAAGAGACCCAGTACTTC.

Here the CDR3 reads CASSAQAGPPYNEQFF. CDR3 DNA sequence: TGTGCCAGCAGCGCACAGGCGGGCCCCCCCTACAATGAGCAGTTCTTC. J is TRBJ2-1 and V is TRBV9, with D perhaps given as TRBD1 or TRBD2 (5 bases each). Trimming pared 3 bases from V and 2 bases from J, leaving 15 bases between. In germline, CDR1 is SGDLS, CDR2 YYNGEE. The CDR3 totals 16 residues. Variable domain in full (rest from reference TRBV9 and TRBJ2-1): DSGVTQTPKHLITATGQRVTLRCSPRSGDLSVYWYQQSLDQGLQFLIQYYNGEERAKGNILERFSAQQFPDLHSELNLSSLELGDSALYFCASSAQAGPPYNEQFFGPGTRLTVL.

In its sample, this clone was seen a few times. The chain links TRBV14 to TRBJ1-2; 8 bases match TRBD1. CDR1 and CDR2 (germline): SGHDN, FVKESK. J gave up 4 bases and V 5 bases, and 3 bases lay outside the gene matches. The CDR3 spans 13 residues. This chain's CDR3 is CASSGQGGYGYTF. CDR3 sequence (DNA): TGTGCCAGCAGCGGACAGGGAGGCTATGGCTACACCTTC.

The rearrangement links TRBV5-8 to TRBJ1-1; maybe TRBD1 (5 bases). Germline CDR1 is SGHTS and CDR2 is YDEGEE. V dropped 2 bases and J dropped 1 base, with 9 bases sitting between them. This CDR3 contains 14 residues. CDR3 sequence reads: CASSFGQGNTEAFF. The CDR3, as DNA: TGTGCCAGCAGCTTCGGGCAGGGGAACACTGAAGCTTTCTTT.

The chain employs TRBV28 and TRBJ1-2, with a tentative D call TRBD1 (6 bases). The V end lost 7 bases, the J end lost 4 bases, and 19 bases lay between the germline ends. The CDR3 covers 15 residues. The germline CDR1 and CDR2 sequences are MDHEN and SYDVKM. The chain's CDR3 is CASTLPAGGPYGYTF. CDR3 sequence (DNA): TGTGCCAGCACCCTTCCCGCGGGGGGGCCCTATGGCTACACCTTC.

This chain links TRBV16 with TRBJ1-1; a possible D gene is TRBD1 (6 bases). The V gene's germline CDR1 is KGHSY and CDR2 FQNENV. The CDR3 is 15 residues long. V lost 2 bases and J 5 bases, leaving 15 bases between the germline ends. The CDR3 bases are TGTGCCAGCAGCCAAAGGGGGGGGGAAAGAACTGAAGCTTTCTTT. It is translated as CASSQRGGERTEAFF.

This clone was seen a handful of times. Here the CDR3 reads CASRRGSTSDTQYF. The DNA for the CDR3 is TGTGCCAGTAGGAGGGGGTCGACGTCGGATACGCAGTATTTT. V is TRBV19 and J is TRBJ2-3, with TRBD1 as a possible D gene (6 bases). The CDR3 has 14 amino acids. Germline-derived CDR1 and CDR2 are LNHDA and SQIVND (reference sequence). The V gene lost 6 bases and the J gene lost 6 bases, with 16 bases spanning the gap.

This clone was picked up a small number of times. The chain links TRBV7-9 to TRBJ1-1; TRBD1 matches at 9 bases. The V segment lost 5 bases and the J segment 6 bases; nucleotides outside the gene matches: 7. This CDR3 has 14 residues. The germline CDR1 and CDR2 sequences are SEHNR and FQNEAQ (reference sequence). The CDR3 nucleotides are TGTGCCAGCAGCAGCGACAGGGGGGACGCTGAAGCTTTCTTT. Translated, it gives CASSSDRGDAEAFF.

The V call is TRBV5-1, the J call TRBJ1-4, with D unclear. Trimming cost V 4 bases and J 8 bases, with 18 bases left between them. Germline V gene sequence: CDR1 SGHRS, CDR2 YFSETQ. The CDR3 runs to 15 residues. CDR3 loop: CASSVNMGRGEKLFF. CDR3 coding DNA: TGCGCCAGCAGCGTAAACATGGGCAGAGGGGAAAAACTGTTTTTT.

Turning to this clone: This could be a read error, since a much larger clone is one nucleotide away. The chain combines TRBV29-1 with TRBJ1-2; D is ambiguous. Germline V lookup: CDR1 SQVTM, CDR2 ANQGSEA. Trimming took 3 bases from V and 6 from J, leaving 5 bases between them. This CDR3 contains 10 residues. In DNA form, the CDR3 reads TGCAGCGTTGACCGGGATGGCTACACCTTC. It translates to CSVDRDGYTF. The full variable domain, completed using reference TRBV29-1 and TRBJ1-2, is SAVISQKPSRDICQRGTSLTIQCQVDSQVTMMFWYRQQPGQSLTLIATANQGSEATYESGFVIDKFPISRPNLTFSTLTVSNMSPEDSSIYLCSVDRDGYTFGSGTRLTVV.

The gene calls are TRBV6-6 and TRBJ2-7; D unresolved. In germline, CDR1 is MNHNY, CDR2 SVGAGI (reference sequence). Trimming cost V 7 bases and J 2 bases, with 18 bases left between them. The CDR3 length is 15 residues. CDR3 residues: CASTNASGGTYEQYF. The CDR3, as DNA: TGTGCCAGCACCAATGCGTCTGGCGGTACCTACGAGCAGTACTTC.

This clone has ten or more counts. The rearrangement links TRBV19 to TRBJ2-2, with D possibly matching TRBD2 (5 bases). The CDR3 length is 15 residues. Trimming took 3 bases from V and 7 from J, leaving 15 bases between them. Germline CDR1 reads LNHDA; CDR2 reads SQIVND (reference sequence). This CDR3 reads CASSILGTRGGELFF. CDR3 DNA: TGTGCCAGTAGTATCTTGGGAACCCGGGGCGGGGAGCTGTTTTTT.

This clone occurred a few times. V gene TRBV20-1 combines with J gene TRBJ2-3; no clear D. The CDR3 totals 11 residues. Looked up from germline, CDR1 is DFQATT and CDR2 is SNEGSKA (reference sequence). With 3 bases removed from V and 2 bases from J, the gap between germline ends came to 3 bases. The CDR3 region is CSASNTDTQYF. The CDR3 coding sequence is TGCAGTGCTAGTAACACAGATACGCAGTATTTT.

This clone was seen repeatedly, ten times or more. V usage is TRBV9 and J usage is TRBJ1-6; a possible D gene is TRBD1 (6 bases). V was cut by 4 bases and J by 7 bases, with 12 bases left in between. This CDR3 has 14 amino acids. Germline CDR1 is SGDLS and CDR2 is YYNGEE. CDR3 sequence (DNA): TGTGCCAGCAGCCCGGGACACCCCAATTCACCCCTCCACTTT. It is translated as CASSPGHPNSPLHF. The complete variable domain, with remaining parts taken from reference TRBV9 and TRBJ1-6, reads DSGVTQTPKHLITATGQRVTLRCSPRSGDLSVYWYQQSLDQGLQFLIQYYNGEERAKGNILERFSAQQFPDLHSELNLSSLELGDSALYFCASSPGHPNSPLHFGNGTRLTVT.

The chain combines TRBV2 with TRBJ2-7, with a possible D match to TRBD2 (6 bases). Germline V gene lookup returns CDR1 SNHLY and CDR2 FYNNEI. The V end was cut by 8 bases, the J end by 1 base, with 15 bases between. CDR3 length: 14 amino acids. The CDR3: CASRWGVVSYEQYF. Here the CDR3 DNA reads TGTGCCAGCCGTTGGGGGGTGGTTTCCTACGAGCAGTACTTC.

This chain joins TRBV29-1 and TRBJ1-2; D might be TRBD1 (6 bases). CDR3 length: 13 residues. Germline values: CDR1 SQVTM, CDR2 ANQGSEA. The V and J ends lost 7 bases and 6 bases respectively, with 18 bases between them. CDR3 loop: CSAGGLPGDGYTF. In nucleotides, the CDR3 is TGCAGCGCCGGGGGCCTTCCGGGCGATGGCTACACCTTC. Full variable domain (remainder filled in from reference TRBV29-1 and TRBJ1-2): SAVISQKPSRDICQRGTSLTIQCQVDSQVTMMFWYRQQPGQSLTLIATANQGSEATYESGFVIDKFPISRPNLTFSTLTVSNMSPEDSSIYLCSAGGLPGDGYTFGSGTRLTVV.

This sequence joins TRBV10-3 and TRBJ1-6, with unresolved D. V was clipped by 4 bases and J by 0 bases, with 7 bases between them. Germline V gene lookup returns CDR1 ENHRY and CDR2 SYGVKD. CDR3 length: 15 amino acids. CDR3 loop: CAISGGSSYNSPLHF. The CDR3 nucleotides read TGTGCCATCAGTGGGGGAAGCTCCTATAATTCACCCCTCCACTTT.

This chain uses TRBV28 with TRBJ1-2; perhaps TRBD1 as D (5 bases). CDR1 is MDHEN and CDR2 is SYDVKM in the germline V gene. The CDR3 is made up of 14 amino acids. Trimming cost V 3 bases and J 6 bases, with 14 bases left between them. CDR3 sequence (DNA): TGTGCCAGCAGTTTGGGCGGTCAGGGCCATGGCTACACCTTC. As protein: CASSLGGQGHGYTF.

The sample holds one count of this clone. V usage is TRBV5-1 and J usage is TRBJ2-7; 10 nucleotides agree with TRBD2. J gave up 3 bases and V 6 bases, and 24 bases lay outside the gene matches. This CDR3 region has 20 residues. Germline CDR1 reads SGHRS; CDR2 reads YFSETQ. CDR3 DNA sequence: TGCGCCAGCACCCAAACACTACCGGGACTAGCGCGTCAGTCGGGCTACGAGCAGTACTTC. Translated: CASTQTLPGLARQSGYEQYF.

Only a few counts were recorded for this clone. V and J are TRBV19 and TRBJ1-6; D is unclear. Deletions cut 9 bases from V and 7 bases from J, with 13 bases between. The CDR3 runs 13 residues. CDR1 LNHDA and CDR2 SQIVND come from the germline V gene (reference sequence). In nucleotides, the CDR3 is TGTGCCAGCTCCCCCGGCCCGAATTCACCCCTCCACTTT. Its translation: CASSPGPNSPLHF.

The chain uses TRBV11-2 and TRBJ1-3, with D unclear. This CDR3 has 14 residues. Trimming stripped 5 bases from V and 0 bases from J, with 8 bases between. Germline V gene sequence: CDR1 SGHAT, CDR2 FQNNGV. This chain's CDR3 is CASSQVRSGNTIYF. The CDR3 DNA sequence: TGTGCCAGCAGCCAAGTTCGCTCTGGAAACACCATATATTTT.

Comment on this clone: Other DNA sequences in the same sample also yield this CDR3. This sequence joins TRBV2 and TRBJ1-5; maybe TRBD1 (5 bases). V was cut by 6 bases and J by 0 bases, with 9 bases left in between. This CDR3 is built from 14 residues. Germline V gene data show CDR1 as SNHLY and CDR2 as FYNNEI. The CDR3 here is CASREGLSNQPQHF. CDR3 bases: TGTGCCAGCAGGGAGGGACTTAGCAATCAGCCCCAGCATTTT.